This TCR beta chain was found in a study of graft-versus-host responses after intestinal transplantation. About the study: Transplants were multivisceral, liver-intestinal, or isolated intestinal.

Study-wide points: Those patients showing graft-donor T cell macrochimerism displayed high graft-versus-host to host-versus-graft clonal ratios in allografts. Peak circulating GvH clone levels were associated with early post-transplant HvG declines. There were GvH clones found in recipient marrow, and some of them appeared first in ileum or blood.

With respect to this clone: The target antigen is unknown.

This CDR3 region has 14 residues. Germline V gives CDR1 SGHAT, CDR2 FQNNGV. The V end was cut by 3 bases, the J end by 1 base, with 8 bases between. Profiling relied on immunoSEQ multiplex PCR, and the TCRdb table lists in-frame clones only, not all of them. The repertoire consists of 75,000 to 95,000 clones, with about 93% occurring once and the leading ten covering about 2%. The rearrangement links TRBV11-2 to TRBJ2-3; D is perhaps TRBD2 (6 bases). This clonotype originated in a human donor who received an intestinal transplant. Here the sequenced sample was unstimulated CD8+ T cells sorted from spleen or lymph node cells, taken before intestinal transplant. CDR3 in DNA: TGTGCCAGCAGCTTTGGCGGGGGCACAGATACGCAGTATTTT. Translation gives CASSFGGGTDTQYF. The complete variable domain, with remaining parts taken from reference TRBV11-2 and TRBJ2-3, reads EAGVAQSPRYKIIEKRQSVAFWCNPISGHATLYWYQQILGQGPKLLIQFQNNGVVDDSQLPKDRFSAERLKGVDSTLKIQPAKLEDSAVYLCASSFGGGTDTQYFGPGTRLTVL.